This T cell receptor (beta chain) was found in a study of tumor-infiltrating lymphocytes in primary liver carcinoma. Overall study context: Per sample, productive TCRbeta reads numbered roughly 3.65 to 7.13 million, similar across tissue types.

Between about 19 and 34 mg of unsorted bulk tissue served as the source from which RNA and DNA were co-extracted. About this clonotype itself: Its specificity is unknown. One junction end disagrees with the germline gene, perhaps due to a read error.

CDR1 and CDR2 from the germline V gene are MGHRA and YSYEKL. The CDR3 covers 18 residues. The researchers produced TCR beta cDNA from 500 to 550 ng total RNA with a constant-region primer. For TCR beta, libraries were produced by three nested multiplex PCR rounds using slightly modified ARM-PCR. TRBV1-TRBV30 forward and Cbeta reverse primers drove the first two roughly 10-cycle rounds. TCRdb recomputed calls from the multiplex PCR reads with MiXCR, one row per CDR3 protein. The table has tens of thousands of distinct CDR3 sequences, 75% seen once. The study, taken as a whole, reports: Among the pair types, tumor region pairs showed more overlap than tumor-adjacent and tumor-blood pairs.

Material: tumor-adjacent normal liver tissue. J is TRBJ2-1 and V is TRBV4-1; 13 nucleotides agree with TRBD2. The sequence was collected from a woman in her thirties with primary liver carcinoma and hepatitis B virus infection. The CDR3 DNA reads TGTGCCAGCAGCCAAGGCACTACTAGCGGGAGGGTATACAATAAGCAGTTCTTC. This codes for CASSQGTTSGRVYNKQFF.